The sequence of this TCR beta chain was determined in a study of shared clonotypes between healthy human individuals. Whole-study context: There were three CD4 naive, three CD4 memory, two CD8 naive and one CD8 memory plates per donor.

General study results and limits: In a handful of donors, around 5% of naive CD4 clonotypes appeared in common.

How the authors handled the data: For the immunoSEQ data, sequences were junction-only without quality scores, so filtering differed. Sequencing used immunoSEQ multiplex PCR; TCRdb keeps in-frame clones, though not all of them. V, J and clone size are taken as reported in that table, and D and trimming were inferred from the DNA itself. Here the sample spans fewer than 130,000 clones, about 72% being singletons. CD8 memory comprised CD45RO+ plus CCR7-negative CD45RA+ TemRA cells. This clone was seen a few times. The antigen is not known. This CDR3 is also generated by other DNA sequences in the sample. The TCR sequence derives from a young woman in good health. The material sequenced was memory CD8+ T cells sorted from blood. Noted subset: CD45RO+ cells pooled with CCR7-negative TemRA cells.

The CDR3 sequence: CASSQTGEPYNEQFF. The CDR3 DNA reads as TGTGCCAGCAGTCAGACAGGGGAGCCCTACAATGAGCAGTTCTTC. The chain carries TRBV28 and TRBJ2-1; the match to TRBD1 covers 8 bases. The CDR3 spans 15 residues. V lost 5 bases and J lost 2; bases outside the gene matches: 5. Germline V lookup: CDR1 MDHEN, CDR2 SYDVKM. Using reference TRBV28 and TRBJ2-1 for the parts outside the CDR3, the full variable domain is DVKVTQSSRYLVKRTGEKVFLECVQDMDHENMFWYRQDPGLGLRLIYFSYDVKMKEKGDIPEGYSVSREKKERFSLILESASTNQTSMYLCASSQTGEPYNEQFFGPGTRLTVL.